The rows below give T cell receptor beta chains drawn from one sample of a study of CD8+ T cells in alopecia areata. Sequenced by immunoSEQ multiplex PCR; TCRdb stores in-frame clones only, minus some. In the table there are about 220,000 clones, approximately 57% of which are singletons. This material consisted of CD4+ T cells sorted from blood, taken at week 4, from a patient treated with tofacitinib. Receptors originate from a human donor with alopecia areata. Each CDR3 is given with its conserved first and last residue. The D gene is left open where the match is weak. Size tells how often a clone was seen (once, few, many) or the class of an expanded clone, and some rows leave it out.

CDR3 protein: CASSLVARNIQYF
CDR3 DNA: TGTGCCAGCAGCTTGGTGGCCAGAAACATTCAGTACTTC
V gene: TRBV5-6
D gene: .
clone size: .
J gene: TRBJ2-4

CDR3 protein: CASSYIRYEQYF
CDR3 DNA: TGTGCCAGCAGTTACATTCGGTACGAGCAGTACTTC
V gene: TRBV28
D gene: .
clone size: .
J gene: TRBJ2-7

CDR3 protein: CASSLGTVTDTQYF
CDR3 DNA: TGCGCCAGCAGCTTAGGGACTGTTACAGATACGCAGTATTTT
V gene: TRBV5-1
D gene: .
clone size: .
J gene: TRBJ2-3

CDR3 protein: CASSVTSAGGSYGYTF
CDR3 DNA: TGTGCCAGCAGCGTAACCTCTGCAGGGGGCTCCTATGGCTACACCTTC
V gene: TRBV9
D gene: TRBD1
clone size: once
J gene: TRBJ1-2

CDR3 protein: CASTRTGDGEKLFF
CDR3 DNA: TGTGCCAGCACCAGGACAGGTGACGGGGAAAAACTGTTTTTT
V gene: TRBV7-4
D gene: TRBD1
clone size: few
J gene: TRBJ1-4

CDR3 protein: CASSVDRDTEAFF
CDR3 DNA: TGCGCCAGCAGCGTTGACAGGGATACTGAAGCTTTCTTT
V gene: TRBV5-1
D gene: TRBD1
clone size: .
J gene: TRBJ1-1

CDR3 protein: CASSDAYNEQFF
CDR3 DNA: TGTGCCAGCAGTGACGCGTACAATGAGCAGTTCTTC
V gene: TRBV2
D gene: .
clone size: .
J gene: TRBJ2-1

CDR3 protein: CASSRSGSYEQYF
CDR3 DNA: TGTGCCAGCAGCCGATCGGGCAGCTACGAGCAGTACTTC
V gene: TRBV11-2
D gene: .
clone size: .
J gene: TRBJ2-7

CDR3 protein: CASRLGQREQYF
CDR3 DNA: TGTGCCAGCAGGTTGGGCCAGCGGGAGCAGTACTTC
V gene: TRBV28
D gene: .
clone size: few
J gene: TRBJ2-7

CDR3 protein: CASSLGLAGGYEQYF
CDR3 DNA: TGCGCCAGCAGCCTAGGACTAGCGGGGGGCTACGAGCAGTACTTC
V gene: TRBV4-1
D gene: TRBD2
clone size: few
J gene: TRBJ2-7

CDR3 protein: CASSQGLTSGSYTDTQYF
CDR3 DNA: TGTGCCAGCAGCCAGGGTTTGACTAGCGGATCTTACACAGATACGCAGTATTTT
V gene: TRBV4-2
D gene: TRBD2
clone size: few
J gene: TRBJ2-3

CDR3 protein: CASSFQEGNQPQHF
CDR3 DNA: TGTGCCAGCAGCTTCCAGGAGGGGAATCAGCCCCAGCATTTT
V gene: TRBV7-2
D gene: .
clone size: few
J gene: TRBJ1-5

CDR3 protein: CASSQEGLAADTQYF
CDR3 DNA: TGCGCCAGCAGCCAAGAAGGACTAGCGGCAGATACGCAGTATTTT
V gene: TRBV4-1
D gene: TRBD2
clone size: .
J gene: TRBJ2-3

CDR3 protein: CASSEFGREETQYF
CDR3 DNA: TGTGCCAGCAGTGAATTCGGCAGGGAAGAGACCCAGTACTTC
V gene: TRBV25-1
D gene: .
clone size: .
J gene: TRBJ2-5

CDR3 protein: CAWSAAGGYLAFF
CDR3 DNA: TGTGCCTGGAGTGCGGCAGGGGGCTATCTGGCTTTCTTT
V gene: TRBV30
D gene: TRBD1
clone size: .
J gene: TRBJ1-1

CDR3 protein: CASSLRGLAGDTQYF
CDR3 DNA: TGCGCCAGCAGCTTGAGAGGACTAGCGGGCGATACGCAGTATTTT
V gene: TRBV5-1
D gene: TRBD2
clone size: few
J gene: TRBJ2-3

CDR3 protein: CSVVIQNTGELFF
CDR3 DNA: TGCAGCGTTGTGATCCAGAACACCGGGGAGCTGTTTTTT
V gene: TRBV29-1
D gene: .
clone size: .
J gene: TRBJ2-2

CDR3 protein: CASSLGPGNNEQFF
CDR3 DNA: TGCGCCAGCAGCTTAGGTCCAGGAAACAATGAGCAGTTCTTC
V gene: TRBV5-1
D gene: .
clone size: few
J gene: TRBJ2-1

CDR3 protein: CASSLEMEQFF
CDR3 DNA: TGTGCCAGCAGCTTGGAGATGGAGCAGTTCTTC
V gene: TRBV7-8
D gene: .
clone size: .
J gene: TRBJ2-1

CDR3 protein: CASSSTASFNYGYTF
CDR3 DNA: TGCGCCAGCAGCTCGACAGCGAGCTTTAACTATGGCTACACCTTC
V gene: TRBV5-1
D gene: .
clone size: .
J gene: TRBJ1-2

CDR3 protein: CSVERTGRGYGYTF
CDR3 DNA: TGCAGCGTTGAAAGGACAGGGAGAGGCTATGGCTACACCTTC
V gene: TRBV29-1
D gene: TRBD1
clone size: .
J gene: TRBJ1-2

CDR3 protein: CSGQGRNEQFF
CDR3 DNA: TGCAGTGGACAGGGCCGGAATGAGCAGTTCTTC
V gene: TRBV20-1
D gene: TRBD1
clone size: .
J gene: TRBJ2-1

CDR3 protein: CATSKGTKQETQYF
CDR3 DNA: TGTGCCACCAGCAAAGGGACCAAACAAGAGACCCAGTACTTC
V gene: TRBV15
D gene: .
clone size: .
J gene: TRBJ2-5

CDR3 protein: CASSLYFGTEAFF
CDR3 DNA: TGTGCCAGCAGTTTATATTTCGGCACTGAAGCTTTCTTT
V gene: TRBV27
D gene: .
clone size: once
J gene: TRBJ1-1

CDR3 protein: CAWRPGTLNTGELFF
CDR3 DNA: TGTGCCTGGAGACCCGGGACACTTAACACCGGGGAGCTGTTTTTT
V gene: TRBV30
D gene: .
clone size: .
J gene: TRBJ2-2

CDR3 protein: CATSKGQGDYEQYF
CDR3 DNA: TGTGCCACCAGTAAAGGACAGGGTGACTACGAGCAGTACTTC
V gene: TRBV15
D gene: TRBD1
clone size: .
J gene: TRBJ2-7

CDR3 protein: CASSLDRTNYGYTF
CDR3 DNA: TGTGCCAGCAGCTTGGACAGAACGAACTATGGCTACACCTTC
V gene: TRBV5-6
D gene: .
clone size: .
J gene: TRBJ1-2

CDR3 protein: CASKGTANTGELFF
CDR3 DNA: TGTGCCAGCAAAGGGACTGCGAACACCGGGGAGCTGTTTTTT
V gene: TRBV2
D gene: .
clone size: few
J gene: TRBJ2-2

CDR3 protein: CSVERGAGETQYF
CDR3 DNA: TGCAGCGTTGAACGGGGGGCCGGTGAGACCCAGTACTTC
V gene: TRBV29-1
D gene: .
clone size: few
J gene: TRBJ2-5

CDR3 protein: CASSLEAGSETQYF
CDR3 DNA: TGCGCCAGCAGCTTGGAGGCGGGGTCGGAGACCCAGTACTTC
V gene: TRBV5-1
D gene: .
clone size: .
J gene: TRBJ2-5

CDR3 protein: CASSATQGSTEAFF
CDR3 DNA: TGTGCCAGCAGTGCAACTCAGGGTAGCACTGAAGCTTTCTTT
V gene: TRBV27
D gene: .
clone size: .
J gene: TRBJ1-1

CDR3 protein: CAWTRDRDNSPLHF
CDR3 DNA: TGTGCCTGGACCCGGGACAGGGACAATTCACCCCTCCACTTT
V gene: TRBV30
D gene: TRBD1
clone size: once
J gene: TRBJ1-6

CDR3 protein: CASSQRAGETSDEQFF
CDR3 DNA: TGCGCCAGCAGCCAAAGAGCGGGGGAGACCAGCGATGAGCAGTTCTTC
V gene: TRBV4-3
D gene: TRBD2
clone size: few
J gene: TRBJ2-1

CDR3 protein: CASSGGGRNEQFF
CDR3 DNA: TGTGCCAGCAGCGGGGGAGGGAGGAATGAGCAGTTCTTC
V gene: TRBV7-2
D gene: TRBD2
clone size: .
J gene: TRBJ2-1

CDR3 protein: CAIQAGETQYF
CDR3 DNA: TGTGCCATCCAGGCGGGGGAGACCCAGTACTTC
V gene: TRBV10-3
D gene: .
clone size: few
J gene: TRBJ2-5

CDR3 protein: CASSPVDRVYGYTF
CDR3 DNA: TGTGCCAGCAGCCCAGTTGACAGGGTCTATGGCTACACCTTC
V gene: TRBV9
D gene: TRBD1
clone size: .
J gene: TRBJ1-2

CDR3 protein: CAWGQLNEKLFF
CDR3 DNA: TGTGCCTGGGGACAGTTAAATGAAAAACTGTTTTTT
V gene: TRBV30
D gene: .
clone size: .
J gene: TRBJ1-4

CDR3 protein: CATSSRQQGRGEKLFF
CDR3 DNA: TGTGCCACCAGCAGTCGACAACAGGGCAGAGGGGAAAAACTGTTTTTT
V gene: TRBV15
D gene: .
clone size: .
J gene: TRBJ1-4

CDR3 protein: CASSPGRETQYF
CDR3 DNA: TGCGCCAGCAGTCCCGGGAGGGAGACCCAGTACTTC
V gene: TRBV5-1
D gene: TRBD2
clone size: once
J gene: TRBJ2-5

CDR3 protein: CASSLSYSTSSYEQYF
CDR3 DNA: TGTGCCAGCAGCTTAAGTTACAGTACTTCTTCCTACGAGCAGTACTTC
V gene: TRBV7-2
D gene: .
clone size: .
J gene: TRBJ2-7

CDR3 protein: CASSGTGYNGYTF
CDR3 DNA: TGTGCCAGTAGTGGGACAGGCTACAATGGCTACACCTTC
V gene: TRBV19
D gene: TRBD1
clone size: .
J gene: TRBJ1-2

CDR3 protein: CATSRALAGSYEQYF
CDR3 DNA: TGTGCCACCAGCAGAGCCCTAGCGGGCTCATACGAGCAGTACTTC
V gene: TRBV15
D gene: TRBD2
clone size: .
J gene: TRBJ2-7

CDR3 protein: CAISAGTGGATDTQYF
CDR3 DNA: TGTGCCATCAGTGCCGGGACAGGGGGAGCCACAGATACGCAGTATTTT
V gene: TRBV10-3
D gene: TRBD1
clone size: few
J gene: TRBJ2-3

CDR3 protein: CASTTEDSYGYTF
CDR3 DNA: TGCGCCAGTACTACAGAAGACTCCTATGGCTACACCTTC
V gene: TRBV5-1
D gene: .
clone size: .
J gene: TRBJ1-2

CDR3 protein: CASSQEGGRAYDGYTF
CDR3 DNA: TGCGCCAGCAGCCAAGAGGGCGGCAGGGCATATGATGGCTACACCTTC
V gene: TRBV4-3
D gene: .
clone size: once
J gene: TRBJ1-2

CDR3 protein: CASTLGGRREAFF
CDR3 DNA: TGTGCCAGTACCCTGGGAGGGAGGCGAGAAGCTTTCTTT
V gene: TRBV19
D gene: .
clone size: few
J gene: TRBJ1-1

CDR3 protein: CASSVYGQETQYF
CDR3 DNA: TGTGCCAGCAGCGTTTACGGCCAAGAGACCCAGTACTTC
V gene: TRBV6-1
D gene: .
clone size: .
J gene: TRBJ2-5

CDR3 protein: CSATAAGTLNEQFF
CDR3 DNA: TGCAGCGCTACTGCGGCCGGGACGCTCAATGAGCAGTTCTTC
V gene: TRBV29-1
D gene: .
clone size: .
J gene: TRBJ2-1

CDR3 protein: CSYGTPENEQFF
CDR3 DNA: TGCAGCTACGGGACACCCGAAAATGAGCAGTTCTTC
V gene: TRBV29-1
D gene: .
clone size: .
J gene: TRBJ2-1

CDR3 protein: CASSEAILGQGSTGELFF
CDR3 DNA: TGTGCCAGCAGTGAAGCAATTTTGGGACAGGGGTCCACCGGGGAGCTGTTTTTT
V gene: TRBV6-1
D gene: TRBD1
clone size: .
J gene: TRBJ2-2

CDR3 protein: CSARDSNTEAFF
CDR3 DNA: TGCAGCGCTCGGGACAGCAACACTGAAGCTTTCTTT
V gene: TRBV29-1
D gene: TRBD1
clone size: .
J gene: TRBJ1-1